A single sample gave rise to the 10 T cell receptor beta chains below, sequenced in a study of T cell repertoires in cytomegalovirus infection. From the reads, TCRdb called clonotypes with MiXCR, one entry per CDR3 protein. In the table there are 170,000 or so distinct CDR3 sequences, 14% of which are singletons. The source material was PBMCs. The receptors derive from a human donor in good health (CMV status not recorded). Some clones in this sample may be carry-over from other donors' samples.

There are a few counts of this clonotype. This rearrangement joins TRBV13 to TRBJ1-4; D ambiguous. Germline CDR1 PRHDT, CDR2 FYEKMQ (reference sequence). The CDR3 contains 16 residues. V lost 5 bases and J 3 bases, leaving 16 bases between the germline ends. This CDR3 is CASSPSPPEANEKLFF. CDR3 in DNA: TGTGCCAGCAGCCCGTCCCCCCCAGAAGCTAATGAAAAACTGTTTTTT.

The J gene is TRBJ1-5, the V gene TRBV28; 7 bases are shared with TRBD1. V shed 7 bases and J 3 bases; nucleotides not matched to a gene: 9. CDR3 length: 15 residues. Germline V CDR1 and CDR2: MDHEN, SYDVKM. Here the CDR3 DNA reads TGTGCCAGCAACACCGACAGGGCCCTCAATCAGCCCCAGCATTTT. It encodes CASNTDRALNQPQHF.

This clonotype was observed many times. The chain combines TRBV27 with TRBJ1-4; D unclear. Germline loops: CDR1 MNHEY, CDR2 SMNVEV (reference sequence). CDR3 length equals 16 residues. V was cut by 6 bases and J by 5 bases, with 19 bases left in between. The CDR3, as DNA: TGTGCCAGCAGAATCCGGGCCGATCGTCAAAATGAAAAACTGTTTTTT. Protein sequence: CASRIRADRQNEKLFF.

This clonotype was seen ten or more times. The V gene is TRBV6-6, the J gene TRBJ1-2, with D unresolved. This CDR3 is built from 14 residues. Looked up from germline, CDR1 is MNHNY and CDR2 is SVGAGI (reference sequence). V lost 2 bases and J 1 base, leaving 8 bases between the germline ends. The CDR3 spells CASSYMGNNYGYTF. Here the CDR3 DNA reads TGTGCCAGCAGTTACATGGGAAATAACTATGGCTACACCTTC.

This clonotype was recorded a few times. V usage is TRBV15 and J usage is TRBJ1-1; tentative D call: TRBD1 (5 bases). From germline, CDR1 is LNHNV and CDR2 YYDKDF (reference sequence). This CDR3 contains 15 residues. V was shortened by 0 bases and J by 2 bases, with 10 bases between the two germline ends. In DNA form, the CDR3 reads TGTGCCACCAGCAGAGATTGGCAGGGAAACACTGAAGCTTTCTTT. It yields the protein CATSRDWQGNTEAFF.

CDR3 nucleotides: TGTGCCAGCAGTTACAGGGCCGTCCAAGAGACCCAGTACTTC. Encoded protein: CASSYRAVQETQYF. J is TRBJ2-5 and V is TRBV6-6; D ambiguous. The CDR3 spans 14 residues. Germline CDR1 MNHNY, CDR2 SVGAGI (reference sequence). V was cut by 2 bases and J by 1 base, with 8 bases left in between.

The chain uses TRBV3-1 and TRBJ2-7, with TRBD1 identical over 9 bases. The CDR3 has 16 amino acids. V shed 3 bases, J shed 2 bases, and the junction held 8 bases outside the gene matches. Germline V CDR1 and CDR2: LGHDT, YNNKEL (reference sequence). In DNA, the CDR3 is TGTGCCAGCAGCCAGATTCCCGGGACAGGGACCTACGAGCAGTACTTC. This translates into CASSQIPGTGTYEQYF.

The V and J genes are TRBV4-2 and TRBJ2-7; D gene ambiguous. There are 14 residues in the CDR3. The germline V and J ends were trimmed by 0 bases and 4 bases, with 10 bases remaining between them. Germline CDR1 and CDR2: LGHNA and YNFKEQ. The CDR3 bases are TGTGCCAGCAGCCAAGATCTTGGGCGGTACGAGCAGTACTTC. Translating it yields CASSQDLGRYEQYF.

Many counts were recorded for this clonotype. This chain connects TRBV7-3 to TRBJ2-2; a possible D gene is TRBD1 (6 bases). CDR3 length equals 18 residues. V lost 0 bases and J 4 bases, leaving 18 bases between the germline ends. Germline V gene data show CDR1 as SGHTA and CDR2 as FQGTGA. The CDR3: CASSLTFPTQGVTGELFF. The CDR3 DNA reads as TGTGCCAGCAGCTTAACGTTTCCCACACAGGGCGTCACCGGGGAGCTGTTTTTT.

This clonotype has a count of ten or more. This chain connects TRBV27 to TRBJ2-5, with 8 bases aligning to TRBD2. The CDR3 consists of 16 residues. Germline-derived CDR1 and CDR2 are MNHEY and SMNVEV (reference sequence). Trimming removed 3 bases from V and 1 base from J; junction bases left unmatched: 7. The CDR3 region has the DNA TGTGCCAGCAGTTTTTCCCTAGCGGGCACCCAAGAGACCCAGTACTTC. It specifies CASSFSLAGTQETQYF.